This T cell receptor beta chain was recovered during a study of neurological immune-mediated disorders. Study-wide results and limits: HTLV-1-associated myelopathy ranked highest for TCR clonal expansion and multiple sclerosis lowest, beneath healthy controls. Private repertoires in all groups were suggested, as expanded clones shared no CDR3 amino acid sequences across subjects.

The germline gives CDR1 SGHRS, CDR2 YFSETQ. The CDR3 runs to 15 residues. V was clipped by 4 bases and J by 5 bases, with 18 bases between them. This clonotype was observed at least ten times. Its antigen is as yet unknown. Synthesis of cDNA was accomplished via 5'RACE employing 10-nucleotide random UMIs. TCRdb analysed the 5' RACE reads with MiXCR anew, one entry per CDR3 protein. The profile shows about 39,000 distinct CDR3 sequences, about 7% of them singletons. Sequences were obtained from CD4+ T cells from blood. The receptor comes from a man in his fifties or sixties in good health. This chain uses TRBV5-1 with TRBJ2-5; D is possibly TRBD2 (6 bases). CDR3 amino acids: CASSLGTVEGETQYF. The CDR3 DNA reads TGCGCCAGCAGCCTCGGGACTGTGGAGGGGGAGACCCAGTACTTC.